The 23 T cell receptor beta chains reported below all come from one sample, sequenced in a study of cytomegalovirus exposure and HLA in healthy donors. 13 Jbeta primers and 60 Vbeta primers were used for the PCR. Some clones are missing from TCRdb's copy, which holds only in-frame ones; the method was immunoSEQ multiplex PCR. There are around 120,000 clones in the sample; approximately 82% occur only once, and 2% to 3% lies in the top ten. The specimen was PBMCs. The receptors come from a man aged 45-60 years in good health and CMV-seronegative.

J is TRBJ2-2 and V is TRBV6-6; 9 bases fit TRBD1. J was trimmed by 5 bases and V by 4 bases; bases with no gene match: 5. CDR1 MNHNY and CDR2 SVGAGI come from the germline V gene (reference sequence). The CDR3 is made up of 15 amino acids. CDR3 region: CASSSGQGLTGELFF. CDR3 in DNA: TGTGCCAGCAGTTCGGGACAGGGCTTGACCGGGGAGCTGTTTTTT.

J is TRBJ1-2 and V is TRBV6-1; unclear D gene. CDR3 length: 17 residues. CDR1 and CDR2 from the germline V gene are MNHNS and SASEGT. V lost 0 bases, J lost 10 bases, and 24 bases lay in between. The CDR3 sequence is CASSEALRSPALDNYTF. DNA of the CDR3: TGTGCCAGCAGTGAAGCGCTGCGCTCCCCGGCCCTAGATAACTACACCTTC.

The chain couples TRBV10-3 to TRBJ2-1, with 9 bases lining up with TRBD1. V shed 8 bases and J 5 bases; nucleotides not matched to a gene: 7. This CDR3 is 14 amino acids long. Germline assignment: CDR1 ENHRY and CDR2 SYGVKD. The CDR3 DNA follows: TGTGCCATCGGGAACAGGGGGCCCCACAATGAGCAGTTCTTC. It specifies CAIGNRGPHNEQFF.

V is TRBV14 and J is TRBJ2-3; D may be TRBD2 (7 bases). Trimming shortened V by 4 bases and J by 0 bases, and 14 bases separated the two germline ends. There are 16 residues in the CDR3. The germline V gene has CDR1 SGHDN and CDR2 FVKESK. The CDR3 protein is CASSPRGAESTDTQYF. CDR3 DNA sequence: TGTGCCAGCAGCCCCCGGGGGGCGGAGAGCACAGATACGCAGTATTTT.

This clone is a singleton in its sample. This chain links TRBV4-3 with TRBJ2-3; 8 bases line up with TRBD1. The germline V gene has CDR1 LGHNA and CDR2 YSLEER. The V segment lost 5 bases and the J segment 8 bases; nucleotides outside the gene matches: 12. This CDR3 spans 15 amino acids. The CDR3: CASSTQQGVFGTQYF. The CDR3 nucleotides are TGCGCCAGCAGCACACAACAGGGGGTCTTCGGTACGCAGTATTTT.

This clone was observed a single time. The chain combines TRBV30 with TRBJ2-1; possible D gene TRBD2, 7 bases. The CDR3 is 17 residues long. CDR1 GTSNPN and CDR2 SVGIG come from the germline V gene (reference sequence). With 3 bases removed from V and 1 base from J, the gap between germline ends came to 19 bases. The CDR3 coding sequence is TGTGCCTGGAGGGGGACTAAGGGGGGGGCGTCCTACAATGAGCAGTTCTTC. Translated, it gives CAWRGTKGGASYNEQFF.

The rearrangement uses TRBV7-9 and TRBJ2-4; 8 bases fit TRBD2. The CDR3 is 17 residues long. Unmatched junction bases numbered 11, after V lost 7 bases and J lost 0 bases. From germline, CDR1 is SEHNR and CDR2 FQNEAQ (reference sequence). CDR3 nucleotides: TGTGCCAGCACCCCTCGGGAGGGACTCCTAGCCAAAAACATTCAGTACTTC. As protein: CASTPREGLLAKNIQYF.

The CDR3 DNA sequence: TGTGCCTGGAGTCCGGGACAGGGATCGTATGGCTACACCTTC. The encoded protein is CAWSPGQGSYGYTF. The genes are TRBV30 and TRBJ1-2; 9 positions agree with TRBD1. J lost 5 bases, V lost 2 bases, and 6 bases had no gene match. The CDR3 loop spans 14 amino acids. Germline V lookup: CDR1 GTSNPN, CDR2 SVGIG (reference sequence).

A few counts support this clone. The chain couples TRBV15 to TRBJ1-3; D is unresolved. The germline gives CDR1 LNHNV, CDR2 YYDKDF (reference sequence). V was trimmed by 0 bases and J by 1 base, leaving 10 bases between them. The CDR3 spans 16 residues. The CDR3 loop reads CATSRDVGFSGNTIYF. The CDR3 DNA sequence: TGTGCCACCAGCAGAGACGTCGGGTTTTCTGGAAACACCATATATTTT.

V gene TRBV23-1 combines with J gene TRBJ1-2, with D unresolved. TRBV23-1 is classed as an ORF, of uncertain function. CDR3 length equals 12 residues. The V gene lost 8 bases and the J gene lost 8 bases, with 15 bases spanning the gap. CDR3 sequence: CASPSEGKGYTF. CDR3 sequence (DNA): TGCGCCAGCCCGTCCGAGGGCAAGGGCTACACCTTC.

This clone occurred a few times. This chain connects TRBV18 to TRBJ2-7; 7 bases map to TRBD2. Germline CDR1 and CDR2: KGHSH and LQKENI. With V trimmed by 3 bases and J by 4 bases, 6 bases remained unmatched. This CDR3 spans 14 amino acids. DNA of the CDR3: TGTGCCAGCTCACCCGCTGGGCGGGGGTACGAGCAGTACTTC. Amino acid sequence: CASSPAGRGYEQYF.

The J gene is TRBJ2-5, the V gene TRBV5-6; possible D gene TRBD1, 5 bases. TRBJ2-7 matches the DNA end more closely, so the J call is doubtful. The germline V gene has CDR1 SGHDT and CDR2 YYEEEE. The CDR3 has 14 residues. CDR3 sequence: CASSIQGRTYEQYF. CDR3 nucleotides: TGTGCCAGCAGCATTCAGGGAAGAACTTACGAGCAGTACTTC.

This chain connects TRBV5-4 to TRBJ2-1; the match to TRBD1 covers 10 bases. CDR3 length: 15 residues. The germline CDR1 and CDR2 sequences are SGHNT and YYREEE (reference sequence). Germline trimming cut 0 bases from V and 5 bases from J; bases unmatched to any gene: 2. CDR3 amino acids: CASSLGDRGNNEQFF. The CDR3 region has the DNA TGTGCCAGCAGCTTGGGGGACAGGGGTAACAATGAGCAGTTCTTC.

Of note for this clone: One end of the junction is discordant with germline, which a read error may explain. The chain combines TRBV5-4 with TRBJ2-2; TRBD1 matches 8 bases. The CDR3 consists of 15 residues. Germline CDR1 and CDR2: SGHNT and YYREEE (reference sequence). The chain's CDR3 is CASSLGQENTGELFF. The CDR3 bases are TGTGCCAGCAGTTTGGGACAGGAGAACACCGGGGAGCTGTTTTTT.

The rearrangement joins TRBV7-2 to TRBJ1-1; possible D gene TRBD1, 6 bases. The CDR3 consists of 14 residues. V lost 4 bases to trimming and J lost 4 bases, with 13 bases between them. CDR1 SGHTA and CDR2 FQGNSA come from the germline V gene. The CDR3: CASSSLRGVTEAFF. CDR3 nucleotide sequence: TGTGCCAGCAGCTCCCTCAGGGGAGTCACTGAAGCTTTCTTT.

The rearrangement joins TRBV5-1 to TRBJ2-2, with a tentative D call TRBD2 (5 bases). The CDR3 covers 15 residues. Trimming took off 0 bases at V and 2 bases at J, with 8 bases between the two ends. CDR1 and CDR2 (germline): SGHRS, YFSETQ. The CDR3 reads CASSLAGYNTGELFF. The CDR3 DNA follows: TGCGCCAGCAGCTTGGCGGGATACAACACCGGGGAGCTGTTTTTT.

The rearrangement joins TRBV10-3 to TRBJ2-7; no reliable D call. The germline V and J ends were trimmed by 4 bases and 6 bases, with 10 bases remaining between them. The length of the CDR3 is 12 residues. From germline, CDR1 is ENHRY and CDR2 SYGVKD. The DNA of the CDR3 is TGTGCCATCAGTGCGCGGCGCCGCGAGCAGTACGTC. Its protein is CAISARRREQYV.

The chain combines TRBV6-5 with TRBJ2-7, with D uncertain. Trimming cost V 5 bases and J 0 bases, with 14 bases left between them. This CDR3 has 15 amino acids. Germline CDR1 reads MNHEY; CDR2 reads SVGAGI. CDR3 sequence (DNA): TGTGCCAGCAGTCCATTGGGCACGGCCTCCTACGAGCAGTACTTC. It yields the protein CASSPLGTASYEQYF.

The chain couples TRBV30 to TRBJ2-2; 8 bases align to TRBD1. This CDR3 region has 15 residues. V lost 8 bases, J lost 4 bases, and 12 bases stayed unmatched. Per the germline V gene, CDR1 is GTSNPN and CDR2 is SVGIG (reference sequence). CDR3 loop: CAGGTGQPSTGELFF. The CDR3, as DNA: TGTGCCGGAGGGACAGGCCAACCCTCCACCGGGGAGCTGTTTTTT.

The chain joins TRBV21-1 to TRBJ2-3; TRBD1 is the table's D call and was not checked against the DNA. TRBV21-1 is a known pseudogene. This CDR3 region has 9 residues. DNA of the CDR3: TGTGCCCGATCCAGGACGCAGTATTTT. Protein: CARSRTQYF.

J is TRBJ1-4 and V is TRBV5-5; no reliable D call. The V and J ends lost 1 base and 10 bases respectively, with 8 bases between them. This CDR3 comprises 12 residues. In germline, CDR1 is SGHKS, CDR2 YYEKEE (reference sequence). The CDR3 DNA is TGTGCCAGCAGCTTGCTCGGCGGAAAACTGTTTTTT. This codes for CASSLLGGKLFF.

The chain couples TRBV13 to TRBJ2-5; 7 bases fit TRBD2. The J call may be wrong; the DNA end is better matched by TRBJ2-7. Germline CDR1 reads PRHDT; CDR2 reads FYEKMQ (reference sequence). The CDR3 has 15 amino acids. The CDR3 is CASSLGPSGYYEQYF. CDR3 DNA: TGTGCCAGCAGCTTAGGGCCTAGCGGTTACTACGAGCAGTACTTC.

This clone appeared a single time. This chain links TRBV7-2 with TRBJ1-5; D ambiguous. Germline CDR1 and CDR2: SGHTA and FQGNSA. This CDR3 is 13 amino acids long. With 3 bases removed from V and 0 bases from J, the gap between germline ends came to 3 bases. The CDR3 here is CASSFNSNQPQHF. CDR3 nucleotides: TGTGCCAGCAGCTTTAATAGCAATCAGCCCCAGCATTTT.